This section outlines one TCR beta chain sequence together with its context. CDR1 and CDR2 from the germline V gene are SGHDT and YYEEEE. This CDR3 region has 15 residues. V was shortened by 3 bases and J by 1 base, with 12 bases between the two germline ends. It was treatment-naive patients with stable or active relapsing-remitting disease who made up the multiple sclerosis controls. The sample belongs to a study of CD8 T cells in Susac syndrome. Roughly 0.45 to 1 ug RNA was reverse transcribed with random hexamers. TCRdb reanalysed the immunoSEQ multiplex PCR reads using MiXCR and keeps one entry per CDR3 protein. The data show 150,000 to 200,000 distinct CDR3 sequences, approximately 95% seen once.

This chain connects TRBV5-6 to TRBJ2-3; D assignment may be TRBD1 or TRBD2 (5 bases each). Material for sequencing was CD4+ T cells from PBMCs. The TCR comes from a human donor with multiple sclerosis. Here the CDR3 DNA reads TGTGCCAGCAGCTCCTGGCAGGGAGGCACAGATACGCAGTATTTT. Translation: CASSSWQGGTDTQYF. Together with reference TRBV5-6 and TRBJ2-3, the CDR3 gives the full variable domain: DAGVTQSPTHLIKTRGQQVTLRCSPKSGHDTVSWYQQALGQGPQFIFQYYEEEERQRGNFPDRFSGHQFPNYSSELNVNALLLGDSALYLCASSSWQGGTDTQYFGPGTRLTVL.